Presented here are 20 T cell receptor beta chains from one specimen sequenced in a study of cytotoxic CD8 clonotypes in ibrutinib-treated CLL (dated by TCRdb to about 2021). In the paper's terms, the time point label means: approximately 2 years on ibrutinib. Preparation of the library involved the immunoSEQ multiplex PCR assay. The table was pulled from immuneACCESS by TCRdb, which kept in-frame rearrangements only. Such tables lose some clones; where checked, under half of the loss comes from unresolved V genes, and the rest has no known cause. The sample contains 150,000 or so clones, about 80% of them found a single time. The top ten clonotypes cover 4.5% to 6% of the sample. Material: PBMCs, obtained after 24 months of ibrutinib treatment. The source of these receptors is a human donor with chronic lymphocytic leukemia.

This chain connects TRBV4-2 to TRBJ2-7; D is perhaps TRBD2 (7 bases). V was pared by 4 bases and J by 0 bases, with 16 bases between. Germline V CDR1 and CDR2: LGHNA, YNFKEQ. The CDR3 loop spans 16 amino acids. In DNA, the CDR3 is TGTGCCAGCAGCCCCTCCCGCGGGGGCCACTCCTACGAGCAGTACTTC. Its protein product is CASSPSRGGHSYEQYF.

This clone has just one count. The CDR3 sequence is CASSPPASGNTIYF. CDR3 DNA: TGTGCCAGCAGCCCCCCAGCCTCTGGAAACACCATATATTTT. The chain recombines TRBV28 with TRBJ1-3; no definite D call. Trimming removed 6 bases from V and 0 bases from J, with 9 bases in between. This CDR3 is built from 14 residues. CDR1 and CDR2 (germline): MDHEN, SYDVKM.

This clone is a singleton in its sample. The V call is TRBV11-2, the J call TRBJ2-5; TRBD1 or TRBD2 may be the D gene (5 bases each). Per the germline V gene, CDR1 is SGHAT and CDR2 is FQNNGV. Trimming shortened V by 5 bases and J by 5 bases, and 15 bases separated the two germline ends. The CDR3 covers 14 residues. CDR3 coding DNA: TGTGCCAGCAGCCCGGGGACCACCGTTGAGACCCAGTACTTC. It yields the protein CASSPGTTVETQYF.

The V gene is TRBV27, the J gene TRBJ1-1; the D gene is possibly TRBD1 (5 bases). The CDR3 is 11 amino acids. Germline assignment: CDR1 MNHEY and CDR2 SMNVEV (reference sequence). V was pared by 7 bases and J by 11 bases, with 14 bases between. The CDR3 reads CASTGAGEAFF. Written as DNA, the CDR3 is TGTGCCAGCACTGGGGCGGGGGAGGCTTTCTTT.

This rearrangement joins TRBV27 to TRBJ1-1; a possible D gene is TRBD1 (5 bases). Trimming cost V 1 base and J 4 bases, with 13 bases left between them. This CDR3 comprises 15 residues. CDR1 and CDR2 from the germline V gene are MNHEY and SMNVEV (reference sequence). CDR3 bases: TGTGCCAGCAGTTTATACCAGGGTGGGGGCACTGAAGCTTTCTTT. This gives the protein CASSLYQGGGTEAFF.

J is TRBJ2-3 and V is TRBV2; D might be TRBD2 (5 bases). Germline CDR1 and CDR2: SNHLY and FYNNEI. This CDR3 is built from 12 residues. The V end lost 6 bases, the J end lost 5 bases, and 9 bases lay between the germline ends. The CDR3 sequence: CASRRAGDTQYF. DNA for the CDR3: TGTGCCAGCAGGAGGGCCGGAGATACGCAGTATTTT.

The V and J genes are TRBV19 and TRBJ2-4; 11 nucleotides agree with TRBD1. The germline V gene has CDR1 LNHDA and CDR2 SQIVND (reference sequence). Trimming cost V 7 bases and J 3 bases; bases outside gene matches: 8. The CDR3 totals 16 residues. This CDR3 reads CASTGQGVKVKNIQYF. CDR3 DNA: TGTGCCAGTACGGGACAGGGGGTAAAGGTCAAAAACATTCAGTACTTC.

The chain couples TRBV6-1 to TRBJ2-6; the match to TRBD1 covers 7 bases. Germline loops: CDR1 MNHNS, CDR2 SASEGT. The CDR3 has 13 amino acids. The junction had 5 bases not matched to a gene; V was cut back by 6 bases and J by 9 bases. The CDR3 sequence: CASRPGTDNVLTF. The CDR3 coding sequence is TGTGCCAGCAGACCCGGGACAGACAACGTCCTGACTTTC.

This clone was picked up many times. The same CDR3 also results from other DNA sequences found in this sample. The chain carries TRBV19 and TRBJ2-7; D is unresolved. Trimming stripped 3 bases from V and 5 bases from J, with 14 bases between. CDR3 size: 14 residues. Germline CDR1 LNHDA, CDR2 SQIVND (reference sequence). CDR3 sequence: CASSIGVRRDEQYF. The DNA for the CDR3 is TGTGCCAGTAGTATTGGCGTTCGTCGGGACGAGCAGTACTTC.

CDR3 amino acids: CASSQGAEEGVTQYF. In DNA, the CDR3 is TGTGCCAGCAGCCAAGGGGCTGAGGAAGGGGTGACCCAGTACTTC. This sequence joins TRBV4-2 and TRBJ2-5; TRBD1 might be the D (5 bases). Per germline, CDR1 LGHNA and CDR2 YNFKEQ. The CDR3 runs to 15 residues. The V end was cut by 1 base, the J end by 7 bases, with 16 bases between.

V usage is TRBV27 and J usage is TRBJ1-2; 12 positions match TRBD1. This CDR3 has 15 residues. The germline V gene encodes CDR1 MNHEY and CDR2 SMNVEV (reference sequence). V was clipped by 3 bases and J by 8 bases; unmatched bases: 7. The CDR3 DNA follows: TGTGCCAGCAGTTTTTGGGACAGGGGGCTCGAGGGCTACACCTTC. Residues: CASSFWDRGLEGYTF.

In DNA form, the CDR3 reads TGTGCCAGCAGCTCCTACCGCGGGCTGAACACTGAAGCTTTCTTT. This sequence encodes CASSSYRGLNTEAFF. The chain links TRBV5-6 to TRBJ1-1; D uncertain. V was clipped by 3 bases and J by 0 bases, with 12 bases between them. The CDR3 is 15 residues long. CDR1 is SGHDT, CDR2 YYEEEE, per germline.

The chain recombines TRBV7-9 with TRBJ2-3; 10 nucleotides agree with TRBD2. Per the germline V gene, CDR1 is SEHNR and CDR2 is FQNEAQ (reference sequence). The CDR3 extends over 13 amino acids. Trimming at V came to 11 bases and at J to 1 base, leaving 3 bases not matched to a gene. The CDR3 region is CAGGTSGTDTQYF. The CDR3, as DNA: TGTGCCGGGGGGACTAGCGGCACAGATACGCAGTATTTT.

This clone was counted a single time. The chain links TRBV29-1 to TRBJ2-3; no firm D call. Germline V gene data show CDR1 as SQVTM and CDR2 as ANQGSEA. The ends were cut back, 1 base at V and 5 bases at J, with 1 base in the middle. The CDR3 covers 10 residues. The CDR3 loop reads CSVEGDTQYF. In DNA form, the CDR3 reads TGCAGCGTTGAAGGAGATACGCAGTATTTT.

This chain uses TRBV4-1 with TRBJ2-1, with 15 bases matching TRBD2. The germline V gene has CDR1 MGHRA and CDR2 YSYEKL. The CDR3 length is 17 residues. With V trimmed by 0 bases and J by 4 bases, 1 base remained unmatched. CDR3 nucleotides: TGCGCCAGCAGCCAAGAAGGGACTAGCGGGAGGTACAATGAGCAGTTCTTC. This encodes CASSQEGTSGRYNEQFF.

The chain carries TRBV11-1 and TRBJ1-3; D is ambiguous. The CDR3 spans 14 residues. With 2 bases removed from V and 0 bases from J, the gap between germline ends came to 5 bases. CDR1 is SGHAT, CDR2 FQDESV, per germline (reference sequence). CDR3 nucleotides: TGTGCCAGCAGCTTACGGCACTCTGGAAACACCATATATTTT. Translated, it gives CASSLRHSGNTIYF.

This chain uses TRBV30 with TRBJ1-2, with 7 bases fitting TRBD1. V was pared by 4 bases and J by 6 bases, with 20 bases of the junction left unmatched. From germline, CDR1 is GTSNPN and CDR2 SVGIG (reference sequence). CDR3 length: 17 residues. The CDR3 region is CAWTLGGGAPGRDGYTF. The CDR3 nucleotides read TGTGCCTGGACCCTTGGAGGGGGCGCCCCCGGGAGGGATGGCTACACCTTC.

The chain recombines TRBV27 with TRBJ1-1; 10 bases agree with TRBD1. The CDR3 loop spans 15 amino acids. Germline CDR1 MNHEY, CDR2 SMNVEV (reference sequence). J was trimmed by 4 bases and V by 5 bases; bases with no gene match: 7. CDR3 region: CASSPRQGATTEAFF. In DNA form, the CDR3 reads TGTGCCAGCAGTCCCCGACAGGGGGCGACCACTGAAGCTTTCTTT.

The gene calls are TRBV5-1 and TRBJ1-1, with unresolved D. Germline CDR1 is SGHRS and CDR2 is YFSETQ. V was trimmed by 4 bases and J by 1 base, leaving 11 bases between them. CDR3 length: 14 amino acids. This chain's CDR3 is CASSPGTENTEAFF. In DNA form, the CDR3 reads TGCGCCAGCAGCCCCGGAACAGAGAACACTGAAGCTTTCTTT.

The genes are TRBV7-9 and TRBJ1-5, with 7 nucleotides matching TRBD1. Looked up from germline, CDR1 is SEHNR and CDR2 is FQNEAQ (reference sequence). The CDR3 is 15 residues long. J was trimmed by 2 bases and V by 5 bases; bases with no gene match: 6. The CDR3 bases are TGTGCCAGCAGCCAGGGGGGCGGCGGCAATCAGCCCCAGCATTTT. It codes for CASSQGGGGNQPQHF.